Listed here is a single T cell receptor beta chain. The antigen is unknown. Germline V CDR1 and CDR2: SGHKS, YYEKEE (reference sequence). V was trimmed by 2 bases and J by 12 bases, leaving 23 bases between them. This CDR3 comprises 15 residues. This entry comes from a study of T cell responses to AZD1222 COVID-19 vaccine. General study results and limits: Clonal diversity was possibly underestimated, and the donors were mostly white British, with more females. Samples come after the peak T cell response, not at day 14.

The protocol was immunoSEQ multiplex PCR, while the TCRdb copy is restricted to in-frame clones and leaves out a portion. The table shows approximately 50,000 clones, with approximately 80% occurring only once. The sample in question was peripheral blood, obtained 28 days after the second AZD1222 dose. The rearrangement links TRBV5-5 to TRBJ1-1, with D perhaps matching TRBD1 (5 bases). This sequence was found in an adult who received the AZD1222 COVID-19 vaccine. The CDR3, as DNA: TGTGCCAGCAGCTTTGTATCCGGGACCACGTCTTACTCTTTCTTT. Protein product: CASSFVSGTTSYSFF.